This entry lists 8 T cell receptor beta chains sequenced from one sample in a study of blood T cell repertoires in COVID-19. Method: immunoSEQ multiplex PCR; TCRdb's copy keeps in-frame clones and lacks some. Found here are about 260,000 clones, roughly 88% of them singletons; the top ten hold approximately 0.7%. The specimen sequenced was peripheral blood. The receptors derive from a human donor in a cohort sampled during active COVID-19.

The chain links TRBV30 to TRBJ1-4, with 8 nucleotides matching TRBD1. Germline CDR1 GTSNPN, CDR2 SVGIG (reference sequence). Unmatched junction bases numbered 8, after V lost 3 bases and J lost 5 bases. The CDR3 has 15 residues. CDR3: CAWRFYGTGNEKLFF. The CDR3 nucleotides read TGTGCCTGGAGGTTTTACGGGACAGGAAATGAAAAACTGTTTTTT. Full variable domain (outside the CDR3, taken from reference TRBV30 and TRBJ1-4): SQTIHQWPATLVQPVGSPLSLECTVEGTSNPNLYWYRQAAGRGLQLLFYSVGIGQISSEVPQNLSASRPQDRQFILSSKKLLLSDSGFYLCAWRFYGTGNEKLFFGSGTQLSVL.

J is TRBJ2-5 and V is TRBV5-1; a weak D match, TRBD2 (6 bases). The V end was cut by 0 bases, the J end by 5 bases, with 11 bases between. The CDR3 sequence is 14 residues long. Germline CDR1 is SGHRS and CDR2 is YFSETQ. The CDR3 sequence: CASSLVAGLETQYF. The CDR3 nucleotides are TGCGCCAGCAGCTTGGTGGCGGGGCTGGAGACCCAGTACTTC. Supplemented by reference TRBV5-1 and TRBJ2-5, the full variable domain reads KAGVTQTPRYLIKTRGQQVTLSCSPISGHRSVSWYQQTPGQGLQFLFEYFSETQRNKGNFPGRFSGRQFSNSRSEMNVSTLELGDSALYLCASSLVAGLETQYFGPGTRLLVL.

For the CDR3, the DNA is TGCGCCAGCAGCCAAGTGAGGTCGCGGGGGGGCTACAATGAGCAGTTCTTC. Encoded protein: CASSQVRSRGGYNEQFF. The chain joins TRBV4-3 to TRBJ2-1; TRBD2 agrees at 9 bases. The germline gives CDR1 LGHNA, CDR2 YSLEER. The V gene end was trimmed by 1 base and the J gene end by 3 bases; junction bases not matched to a gene: 7. CDR3 size: 17 residues.

The chain links TRBV9 to TRBJ1-2; D not resolved. The V end was cut by 0 bases, the J end by 5 bases, with 8 bases between. The CDR3 totals 13 residues. Germline CDR1 is SGDLS and CDR2 is YYNGEE. The CDR3 DNA follows: TGTGCCAGCAGCGTAGACAACGGGTATGGCTACACCTTC. Protein: CASSVDNGYGYTF.

The genes are TRBV30 and TRBJ1-1; D gene uncertain. The V end was cut by 2 bases, the J end by 5 bases, with 3 bases between. The germline V gene has CDR1 GTSNPN and CDR2 SVGIG (reference sequence). The CDR3 sequence is 10 residues long. CDR3 nucleotide sequence: TGTGCCTGGAGTCGGACTGAAGCTTTCTTT. This sequence encodes CAWSRTEAFF.

This clone was detected only a few times. The chain joins TRBV5-1 to TRBJ1-3; 8 bases are shared with TRBD1. V shed 3 bases, J shed 2 bases, and the junction held 7 bases outside the gene matches. Germline V gene data show CDR1 as SGHRS and CDR2 as YFSETQ. The length of the CDR3 is 16 residues. CDR3 DNA sequence: TGCGCCAGCAGCTGGGGACCGACAGGGGCTGGAAACACCATATATTTT. This translates into CASSWGPTGAGNTIYF.

About this clone itself: This may stem from a read error, because a much larger clone lies one nucleotide away. V is TRBV27 and J is TRBJ1-5; D gene unclear. V lost 5 bases, J lost 2 bases, and 10 bases lay in between. The CDR3 runs to 14 residues. Germline-derived CDR1 and CDR2 are MNHEY and SMNVEV (reference sequence). CDR3 residues: CASSRLQGNQPQHF. The CDR3 nucleotides read TGTGCCAGCAGTCGGCTCCAGGGCAATCAGCCCCAGCATTTT.

There are a few counts of this clone. This sequence joins TRBV5-1 and TRBJ2-7; D gene ambiguous. Germline-derived CDR1 and CDR2 are SGHRS and YFSETQ. Between the trimmed V and J ends, which lost 2 bases and 5 bases, there was a span of 17 bases. This CDR3 has 15 amino acids. As DNA, the CDR3 is TGCGCCAGCAGCTTAGGCGGCCGCCTAGGCCACGAGCAGTACTTC. Protein sequence: CASSLGGRLGHEQYF.